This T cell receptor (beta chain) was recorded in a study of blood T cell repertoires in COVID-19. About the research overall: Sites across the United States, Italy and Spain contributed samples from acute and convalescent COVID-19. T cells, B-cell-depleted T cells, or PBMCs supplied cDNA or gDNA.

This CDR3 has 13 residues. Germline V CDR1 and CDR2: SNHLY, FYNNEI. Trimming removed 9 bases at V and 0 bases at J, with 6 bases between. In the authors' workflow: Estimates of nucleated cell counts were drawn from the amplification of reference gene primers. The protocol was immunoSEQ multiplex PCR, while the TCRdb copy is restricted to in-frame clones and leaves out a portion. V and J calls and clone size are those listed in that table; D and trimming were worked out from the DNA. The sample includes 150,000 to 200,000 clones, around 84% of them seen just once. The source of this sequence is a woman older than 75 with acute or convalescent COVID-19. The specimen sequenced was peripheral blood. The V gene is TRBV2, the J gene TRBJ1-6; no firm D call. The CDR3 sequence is CASSSSYNSPLHF. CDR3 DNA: TGTGCCAGTTCGAGCTCCTATAATTCACCCCTCCACTTT.